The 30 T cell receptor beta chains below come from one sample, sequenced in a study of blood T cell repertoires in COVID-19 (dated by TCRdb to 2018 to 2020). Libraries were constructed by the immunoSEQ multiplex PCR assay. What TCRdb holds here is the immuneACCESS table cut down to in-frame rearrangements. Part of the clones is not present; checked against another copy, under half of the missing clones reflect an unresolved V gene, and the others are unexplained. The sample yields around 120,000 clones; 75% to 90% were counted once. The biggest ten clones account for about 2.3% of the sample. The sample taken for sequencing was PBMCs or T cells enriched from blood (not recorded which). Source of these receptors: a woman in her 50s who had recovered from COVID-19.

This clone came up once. In DNA, the CDR3 is TGTGCCAGCAGCCCCCGACAGGGGGCCCTCAGTTACGAGCAGTACTTC. As protein: CASSPRQGALSYEQYF. V and J are TRBV13 and TRBJ2-7, with 10 bases fitting TRBD1. Trimming at V came to 5 bases and at J to 4 bases, leaving 11 bases not matched to a gene. The CDR3 totals 16 residues. CDR1 and CDR2 (germline): PRHDT, FYEKMQ (reference sequence).

This CDR3 reads CASSLQGGEKLFF. In DNA form, the CDR3 reads TGCGCCAGCAGCTTACAGGGTGGCGAAAAACTGTTTTTT. The chain combines TRBV5-1 with TRBJ1-4, with D possibly being TRBD1 (6 bases). The CDR3 has 13 amino acids. Germline CDR1 reads SGHRS; CDR2 reads YFSETQ. Deletions cut 2 bases from V and 8 bases from J, with 10 bases between.

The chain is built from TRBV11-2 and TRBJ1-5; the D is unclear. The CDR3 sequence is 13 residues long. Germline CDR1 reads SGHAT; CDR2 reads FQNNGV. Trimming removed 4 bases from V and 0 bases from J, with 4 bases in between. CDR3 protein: CASSSHSNQPQHF. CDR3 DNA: TGTGCCAGCAGCTCCCATAGCAATCAGCCCCAGCATTTT.

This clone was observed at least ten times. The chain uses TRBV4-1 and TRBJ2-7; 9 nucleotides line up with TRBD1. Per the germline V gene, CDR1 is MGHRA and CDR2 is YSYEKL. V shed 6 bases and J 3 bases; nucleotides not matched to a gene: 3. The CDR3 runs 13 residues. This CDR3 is CASRSGQGYEQYF. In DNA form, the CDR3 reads TGCGCCAGCAGATCGGGACAGGGCTACGAGCAGTACTTC.

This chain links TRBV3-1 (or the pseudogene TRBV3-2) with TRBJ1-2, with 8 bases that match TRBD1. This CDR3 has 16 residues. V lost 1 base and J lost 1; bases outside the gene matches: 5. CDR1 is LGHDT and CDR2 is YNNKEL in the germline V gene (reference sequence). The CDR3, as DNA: TGTGCCAGCAGCCAAGGGACAGGGCCTCTTAACTATGGCTACACCTTC. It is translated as CASSQGTGPLNYGYTF.

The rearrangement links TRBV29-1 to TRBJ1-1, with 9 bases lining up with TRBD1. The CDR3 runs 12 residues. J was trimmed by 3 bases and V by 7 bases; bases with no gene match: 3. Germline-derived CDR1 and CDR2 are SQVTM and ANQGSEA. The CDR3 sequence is CSAGTGYTEAFF. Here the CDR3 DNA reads TGCAGCGCCGGGACAGGGTACACTGAAGCTTTCTTT. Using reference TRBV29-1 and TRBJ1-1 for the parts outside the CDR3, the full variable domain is SAVISQKPSRDICQRGTSLTIQCQVDSQVTMMFWYRQQPGQSLTLIATANQGSEATYESGFVIDKFPISRPNLTFSTLTVSNMSPEDSSIYLCSAGTGYTEAFFGQGTRLTVV.

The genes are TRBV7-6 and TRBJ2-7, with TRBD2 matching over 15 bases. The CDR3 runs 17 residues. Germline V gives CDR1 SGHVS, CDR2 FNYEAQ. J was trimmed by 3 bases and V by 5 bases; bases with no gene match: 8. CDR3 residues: CASSKGLAGGENYEQYF. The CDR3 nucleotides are TGTGCCAGCAGCAAGGGACTAGCGGGGGGCGAAAACTACGAGCAGTACTTC.

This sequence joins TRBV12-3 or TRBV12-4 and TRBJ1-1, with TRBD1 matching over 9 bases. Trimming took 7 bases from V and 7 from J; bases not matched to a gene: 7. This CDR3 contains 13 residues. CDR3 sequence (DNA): TGTGCCAGCAATACAGGGGGCGCGTATGAAGCTTTCTTT. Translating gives CASNTGGAYEAFF.

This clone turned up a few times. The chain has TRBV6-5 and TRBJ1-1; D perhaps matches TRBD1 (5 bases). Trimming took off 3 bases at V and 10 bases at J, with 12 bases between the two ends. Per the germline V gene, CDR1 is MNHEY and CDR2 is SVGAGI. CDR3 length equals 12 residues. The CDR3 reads CASSYRGGVAFF. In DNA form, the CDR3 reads TGTGCCAGCAGTTATCGGGGGGGTGTAGCTTTCTTT.

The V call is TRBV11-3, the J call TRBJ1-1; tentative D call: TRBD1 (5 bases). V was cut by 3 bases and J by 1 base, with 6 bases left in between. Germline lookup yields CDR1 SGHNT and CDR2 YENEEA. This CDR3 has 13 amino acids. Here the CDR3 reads CASSFGANTEAFF. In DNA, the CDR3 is TGTGCCAGCAGCTTTGGGGCGAACACTGAAGCTTTCTTT.

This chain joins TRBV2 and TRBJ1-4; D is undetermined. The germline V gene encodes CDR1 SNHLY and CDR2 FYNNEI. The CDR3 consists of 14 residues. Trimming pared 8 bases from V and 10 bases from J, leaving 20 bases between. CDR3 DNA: TGTGCCAGCGGCCTGAGGGAGGGTGTGGGAAAACTGTTTTTT. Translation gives CASGLREGVGKLFF.

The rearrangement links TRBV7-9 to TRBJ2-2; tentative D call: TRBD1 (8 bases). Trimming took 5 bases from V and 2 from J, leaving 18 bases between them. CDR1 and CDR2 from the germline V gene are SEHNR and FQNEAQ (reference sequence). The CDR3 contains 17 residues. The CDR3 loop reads CASSPTGGGFNTGELFF. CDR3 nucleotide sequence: TGTGCCAGCAGCCCTACAGGGGGGGGATTCAACACCGGGGAGCTGTTTTTT.

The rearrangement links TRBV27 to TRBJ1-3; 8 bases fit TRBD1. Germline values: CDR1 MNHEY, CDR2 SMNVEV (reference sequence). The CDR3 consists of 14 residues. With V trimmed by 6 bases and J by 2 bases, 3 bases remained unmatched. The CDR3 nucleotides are TGTGCCAGCAGGAGGACAGGGACTGGAAACACCATATATTTT. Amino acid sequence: CASRRTGTGNTIYF.

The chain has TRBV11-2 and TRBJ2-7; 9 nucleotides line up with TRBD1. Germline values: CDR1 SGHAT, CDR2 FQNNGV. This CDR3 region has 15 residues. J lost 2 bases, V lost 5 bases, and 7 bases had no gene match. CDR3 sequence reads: CASSPGGTGTYEQYF. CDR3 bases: TGTGCCAGCAGCCCAGGGGGGACAGGGACCTACGAGCAGTACTTC.

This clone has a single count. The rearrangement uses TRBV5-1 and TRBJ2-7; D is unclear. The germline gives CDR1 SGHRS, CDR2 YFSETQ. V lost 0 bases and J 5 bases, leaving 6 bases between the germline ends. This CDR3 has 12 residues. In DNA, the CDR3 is TGCGCCAGCAGCTTGGTAGGAGACGAGCAGTACTTC. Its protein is CASSLVGDEQYF.

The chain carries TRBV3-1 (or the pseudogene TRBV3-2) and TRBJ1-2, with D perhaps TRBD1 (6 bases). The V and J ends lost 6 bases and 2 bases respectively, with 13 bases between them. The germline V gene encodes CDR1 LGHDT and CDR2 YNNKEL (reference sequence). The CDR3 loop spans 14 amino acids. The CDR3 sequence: CASSKRTANYGYTF. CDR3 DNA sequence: TGTGCCAGCAGTAAAAGGACAGCCAACTATGGCTACACCTTC.

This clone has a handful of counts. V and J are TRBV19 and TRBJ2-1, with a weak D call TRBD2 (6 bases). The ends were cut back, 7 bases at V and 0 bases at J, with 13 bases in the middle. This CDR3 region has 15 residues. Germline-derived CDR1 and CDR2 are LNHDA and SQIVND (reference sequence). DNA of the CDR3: TGTGCCAGTAATGGCGGGGCCGACTCCTACAATGAGCAGTTCTTC. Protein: CASNGGADSYNEQFF. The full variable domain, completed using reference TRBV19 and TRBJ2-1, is DGGITQSPKYLFRKEGQNVTLSCEQNLNHDAMYWYRQDPGQGLRLIYYSQIVNDFQKGDIAEGYSVSREKKESFPLTVTSAQKNPTAFYLCASNGGADSYNEQFFGPGTRLTVL.

Here the CDR3 DNA reads TGCGCCAGCAGTGGGGCCGGGACAGATACGCAGTATTTT. This gives the protein CASSGAGTDTQYF. The chain employs TRBV4-1 and TRBJ2-3; weak D call: TRBD1 (5 bases). This CDR3 comprises 13 residues. Germline CDR1 is MGHRA and CDR2 is YSYEKL. V shed 6 bases and J shed 3 bases, with 10 bases lying between them.

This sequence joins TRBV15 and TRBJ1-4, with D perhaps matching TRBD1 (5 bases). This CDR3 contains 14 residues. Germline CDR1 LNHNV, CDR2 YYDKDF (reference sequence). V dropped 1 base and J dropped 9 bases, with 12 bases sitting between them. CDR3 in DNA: TGTGCCACCAGCAGAGGAGGGGAGGAGAAAAAACTGTTTTTT. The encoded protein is CATSRGGEEKKLFF.

This CDR3 is CASSYSGEGSPLHF. CDR3 bases: TGTGCCAGCAGTTACTCGGGGGAGGGTTCACCCCTCCACTTT. This chain uses TRBV6-5 with TRBJ1-6; a possible D gene is TRBD1 (5 bases). Germline-derived CDR1 and CDR2 are MNHEY and SVGAGI. This CDR3 spans 14 amino acids. The ends were cut back, 0 bases at V and 9 bases at J, with 9 bases in the middle.

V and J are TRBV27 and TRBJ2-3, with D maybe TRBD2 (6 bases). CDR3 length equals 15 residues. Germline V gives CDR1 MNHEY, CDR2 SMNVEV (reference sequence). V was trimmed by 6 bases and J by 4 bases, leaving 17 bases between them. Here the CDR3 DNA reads TGTGCCAGCAGAAGGTTCGGGGGTTTCGCAGATACGCAGTATTTT. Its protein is CASRRFGGFADTQYF.

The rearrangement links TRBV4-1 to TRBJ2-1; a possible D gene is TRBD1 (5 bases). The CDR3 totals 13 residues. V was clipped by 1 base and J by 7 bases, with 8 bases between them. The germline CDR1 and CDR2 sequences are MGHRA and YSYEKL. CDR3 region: CASSQVKGNEQFF. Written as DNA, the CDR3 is TGCGCCAGCAGCCAAGTCAAGGGGAATGAGCAGTTCTTC.

CDR3 bases: TGTGCCAGCAGCCCCGGGACTAGCGGTGAGACCCAGTACTTC. Amino acids: CASSPGTSGETQYF. The rearrangement uses TRBV7-2 and TRBJ2-5; 11 positions match TRBD2. J gave up 5 bases and V 5 bases, and 4 bases lay outside the gene matches. This CDR3 is built from 14 residues. The germline V gene encodes CDR1 SGHTA and CDR2 FQGNSA.

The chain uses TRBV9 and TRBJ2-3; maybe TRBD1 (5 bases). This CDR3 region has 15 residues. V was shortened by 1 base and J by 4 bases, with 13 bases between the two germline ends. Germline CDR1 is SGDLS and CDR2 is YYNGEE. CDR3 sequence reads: CASSVIGATPDTQYF. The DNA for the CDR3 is TGTGCCAGCAGCGTAATAGGGGCGACTCCAGATACGCAGTATTTT.

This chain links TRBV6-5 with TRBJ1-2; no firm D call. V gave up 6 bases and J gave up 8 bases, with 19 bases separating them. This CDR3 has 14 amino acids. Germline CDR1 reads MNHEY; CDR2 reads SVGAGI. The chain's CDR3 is CASSLEPGLGGYTF. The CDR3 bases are TGTGCCAGCAGCCTCGAACCGGGGTTAGGAGGCTACACCTTC.

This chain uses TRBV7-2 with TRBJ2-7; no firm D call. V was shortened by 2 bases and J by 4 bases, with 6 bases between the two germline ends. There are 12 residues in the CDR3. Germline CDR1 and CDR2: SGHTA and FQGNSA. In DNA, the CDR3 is TGTGCCAGCAGCTTAAACGGGTACGAGCAGTACTTC. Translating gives CASSLNGYEQYF.

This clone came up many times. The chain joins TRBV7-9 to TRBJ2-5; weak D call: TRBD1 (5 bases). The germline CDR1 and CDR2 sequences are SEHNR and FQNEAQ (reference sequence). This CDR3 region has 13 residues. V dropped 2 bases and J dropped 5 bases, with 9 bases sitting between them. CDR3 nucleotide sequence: TGTGCCAGCAGCTTACAGGGTATGGAGACCCAGTACTTC. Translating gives CASSLQGMETQYF.

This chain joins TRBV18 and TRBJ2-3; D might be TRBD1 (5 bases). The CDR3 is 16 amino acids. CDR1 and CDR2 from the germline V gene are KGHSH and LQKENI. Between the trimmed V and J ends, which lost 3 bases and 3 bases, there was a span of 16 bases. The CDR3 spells CASSPGRQGGTDTQYF. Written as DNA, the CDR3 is TGTGCCAGCTCACCTGGTCGGCAGGGTGGGACAGATACGCAGTATTTT.

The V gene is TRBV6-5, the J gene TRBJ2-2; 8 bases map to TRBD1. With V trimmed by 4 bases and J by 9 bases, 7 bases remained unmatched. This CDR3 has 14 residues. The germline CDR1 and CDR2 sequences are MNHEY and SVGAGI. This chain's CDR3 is CASSSGQVGRELFF. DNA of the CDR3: TGTGCCAGCAGTTCGGGACAGGTGGGCCGGGAGCTGTTTTTT.

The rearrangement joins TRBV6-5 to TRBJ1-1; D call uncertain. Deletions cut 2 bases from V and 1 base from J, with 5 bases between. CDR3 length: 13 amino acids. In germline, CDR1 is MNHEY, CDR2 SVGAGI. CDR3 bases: TGTGCCAGCAGTTACGAGGGGAACACTGAAGCTTTCTTT. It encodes CASSYEGNTEAFF.